The source of this T cell receptor (beta chain) is a study of T cells in Graves' hyperthyroidism and ophthalmopathy. Study outcomes and limitations: Blood also held most thyroid clonotypes expanded beyond 0.001. Ophthalmopathy cases were set apart from stable hyperthyroidism by a 13 V-J model.

Researchers amplified the TCR beta CDR3 regions from RNA transcripts. Using the HTBI primer set, a first-round RT-PCR was run on the TCR CDR3. Using its own MiXCR run on the multiplex PCR reads, TCRdb lists one record per CDR3 protein. The sample lists 45,000 to 55,000 distinct CDR3 sequences, approximately 50% occurring once. Germline CDR1 is SQVTM and CDR2 is ANQGSEA. The junction had 11 bases not matched to a gene; V was cut back by 6 bases and J by 9 bases. This CDR3 region has 12 residues. Participants, patients aged 18 to 65, had newly diagnosed hyperthyroidism with a duration under 2 months. Each diagnosis was grounded in clinical symptoms, serum thyroxine and TRAb, thyroid ultrasound, and orbital computed tomography. This clonotype appeared a few times. Its specificity is unknown.

The sample comprised peripheral blood or thyroid tissue (not recorded which). This sequence joins TRBV29-1 and TRBJ2-7; 7 bases are shared with TRBD2. The receptor comes from a man between 18 and 29 years old with Graves' hyperthyroidism. The CDR3 is CSVRRGSSGQYF. CDR3 DNA sequence: TGCAGCGTGAGGCGCGGGAGTAGTGGGCAGTACTTC.